A selection of T cell receptor beta chains follows, all from one sample in a study of radiation and T cells in renal cell carcinoma. Assay used: immunoSEQ multiplex PCR; TCRdb lists only in-frame clones, some missing. Here the sample spans over 85,000 clones, around four fifths being singletons. Sequencing was performed on blood, taken from a patient whose treatment included radiotherapy and nephrectomy. The receptors come from a man aged 50 to 60 with renal cell carcinoma. Both conserved end residues are trimmed from each CDR3. Clone size is shown for a subset of rows, as once, few, many or a class of expanded clone.

V	J	size	CDR3
TRBV5-4	TRBJ2-3	.	ASSRGERGSTDTQY
TRBV6-6	TRBJ1-3	.	ASSPVDRARNTIY
TRBV5-1	TRBJ1-6	few	ASSPELQGSLYNSPLH
TRBV28	TRBJ2-7	.	ASSDPGQGTYEQY
TRBV10-2	TRBJ2-5	.	ASSEPGTPKDETQY
TRBV19	TRBJ2-4	.	ASSISAGNIQY
TRBV6-5	TRBJ1-1	once	ASSYSEGVAQEAF
TRBV9	TRBJ2-2	.	ASSVLGRSGELF
TRBV7-2	TRBJ2-7	few	ASSPGVHSYEQY
TRBV4-1	TRBJ1-3	.	ASSQVSGTLSGNTIY
TRBV4-2	TRBJ2-2	.	ASSQEAGTRNTGELF
TRBV19	TRBJ2-3	.	ASSILGEGYSAQY
TRBV19	TRBJ2-1	.	ASSTGTSFHEQF
TRBV5-1	TRBJ2-3	.	ASSLDSIRDTQY
TRBV28	TRBJ2-7	.	ASSFFYEQY
TRBV2	TRBJ2-7	.	ASGQRTYEQY
TRBV27	TRBJ2-7	once	ASSFGTSGSDEQY
TRBV7-9	TRBJ1-1	once	ASRRNREAGTEAF
TRBV11-3	TRBJ2-2	once	ASSLDLGTGELF
TRBV29-1	TRBJ2-5	.	SVAETGPPGTQY
TRBV7-3	TRBJ1-1	.	ASSSGQGANEAF
TRBV6-5	TRBJ1-5	few	ASRRDRFQQPQH
TRBV7-8	TRBJ2-7	.	ASSPEGGTSYEQY
TRBV5-1	TRBJ2-7	.	ASSLVSGLAGGPGQY
TRBV7-9	TRBJ1-4	few	ASSVRGLGEKLF
TRBV10-2	TRBJ2-7	.	ASSGIPGQGYEQY
TRBV14	TRBJ2-7	.	ASSQSRFEQY
TRBV10-3	TRBJ1-1	.	AADASGQNMNTEAF
TRBV29-1	TRBJ1-2	once	SVGIGANYGYT
TRBV7-3	TRBJ2-3	.	ASSLTGHTDTQY
TRBV5-1	TRBJ2-7	.	ASSLVGTNYEQY
TRBV5-1	TRBJ2-3	.	ASSLSHGGRAEDTQY
TRBV4-2	TRBJ2-3	once	ASSQDLADTQY
TRBV6-4	TRBJ2-3	.	ASSREAESTDTQY
TRBV11-2	TRBJ1-1	.	ASSSRRAVISVTEAF
TRBV7-9	TRBJ2-3	.	ASSLAQYTDTQY
TRBV6-6	TRBJ1-4	.	ASSYVQGANNEKLF
TRBV19	TRBJ1-2	.	ASSMGFGRTNYGYT
TRBV5-4	TRBJ1-3	.	ASSLAGTDSGNTIY
TRBV28	TRBJ2-7	few	ASSLINRGYEQY
TRBV6-6	TRBJ1-1	.	ASTKWGQGARAF
TRBV5-6	TRBJ2-7	few	ASFETSGSTYEQY
TRBV11-2	TRBJ2-5	once	ASSFGGGAPTQETQY
TRBV4-3	TRBJ1-2	.	ASSQGSKEAYGYT
TRBV14	TRBJ1-2	.	ASRPQGSRGYT
TRBV7-9	TRBJ2-1	.	ASNPGLSNEQF
TRBV25-1	TRBJ2-1	once	ASSESTSWGSSYNEQF
TRBV30	TRBJ1-1	.	ASRRSINTEAF
TRBV11-2	TRBJ2-6	.	ASSLQGAGANVLT
TRBV21-1	TRBJ1-4	once	ASSIRGQENEKLF